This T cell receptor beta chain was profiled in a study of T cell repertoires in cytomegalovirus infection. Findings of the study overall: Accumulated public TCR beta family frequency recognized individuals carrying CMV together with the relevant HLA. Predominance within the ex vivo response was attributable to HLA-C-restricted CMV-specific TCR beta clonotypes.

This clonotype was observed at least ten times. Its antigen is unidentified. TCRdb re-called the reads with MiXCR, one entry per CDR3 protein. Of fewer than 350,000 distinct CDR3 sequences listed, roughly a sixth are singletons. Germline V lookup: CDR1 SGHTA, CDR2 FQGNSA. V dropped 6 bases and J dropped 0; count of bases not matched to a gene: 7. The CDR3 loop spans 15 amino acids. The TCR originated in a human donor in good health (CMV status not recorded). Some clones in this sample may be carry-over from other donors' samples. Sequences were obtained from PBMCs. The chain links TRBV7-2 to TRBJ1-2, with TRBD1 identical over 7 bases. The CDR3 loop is CASSRQGATNYGYTF. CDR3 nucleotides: TGTGCCAGCAGTCGACAGGGTGCGACTAACTATGGCTACACCTTC.